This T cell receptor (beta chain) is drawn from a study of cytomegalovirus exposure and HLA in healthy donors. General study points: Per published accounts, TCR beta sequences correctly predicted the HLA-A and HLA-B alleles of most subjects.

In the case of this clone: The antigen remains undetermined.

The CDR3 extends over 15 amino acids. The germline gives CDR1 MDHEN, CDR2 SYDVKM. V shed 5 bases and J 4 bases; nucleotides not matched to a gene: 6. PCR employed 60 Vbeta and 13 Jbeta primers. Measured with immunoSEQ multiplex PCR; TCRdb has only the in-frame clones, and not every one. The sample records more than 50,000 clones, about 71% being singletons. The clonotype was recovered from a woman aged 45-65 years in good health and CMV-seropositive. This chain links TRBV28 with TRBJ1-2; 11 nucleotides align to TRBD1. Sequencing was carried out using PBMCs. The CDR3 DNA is TGTGCCAGCAGTCCCTCCGGGACAGGGGGCTATGGCTACACCTTC. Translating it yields CASSPSGTGGYGYTF.